The T cell receptor beta chain under discussion was sequenced for a study of blood T cells in healthy people across ages. Turning to the study itself: For every two T cells, template switching captured about one barcoded beta molecule. General study findings and limits: Researchers deemed the diversity estimates from one million T cells underestimates.

About this clonotype: Its specificity is unknown. This clone may be a read error of a much larger clone one base away.

V dropped 0 bases and J dropped 5; count of bases not matched to a gene: 2. This CDR3 region has 14 residues. Looked up from germline, CDR1 is DFQATT and CDR2 is SNEGSKA (reference sequence). A sample-barcoded 5' primer and a J-beta primer mix were used in a second PCR of about 7 to 12 cycles. TCRdb re-called the 5' RACE reads through MiXCR, storing one row per CDR3 protein. Counted here are hundreds of thousands of distinct CDR3 sequences, around a quarter occurring once; the ten biggest clones make up approximately 4%. The same data also contributed to another study, on T cells of mothers and their children. That study reports: Sequencing got over 10 million TCR beta CDR3 reads from each mother and approximately 3 million from each child. Normalized overlap was always slightly, never significantly, higher in related than unrelated mother-child pairs.

The clonotype originates from a boy between 2 and 10 years old in good health. The sequenced sample consisted of blood. The chain has TRBV20-1 and TRBJ2-1, with TRBD2 identical over 9 bases. DNA for the CDR3: TGCAGTGCTAGAGATCTAGCGGGGCACAATGAGCAGTTCTTC. This encodes CSARDLAGHNEQFF.